The T cell receptor beta chain under discussion was sequenced for a study of blood T cell repertoires in COVID-19. The V gene's germline CDR1 is MNHNY and CDR2 SVGAGI (reference sequence). The CDR3 totals 14 residues. The ends were cut back, 4 bases at V and 6 bases at J, with 14 bases in the middle. Original data processing: Reference gene primers were amplified, and this amplification served to estimate nucleated cell counts. Method: immunoSEQ multiplex PCR; TCRdb's copy keeps in-frame clones and lacks some. That table is the source of V, J and clone size, and D and trimming were worked out from the DNA. The table shows about 150,000 clones, with roughly nine tenths occurring only once. This clone was recorded once.

Sequenced material: peripheral blood. J is TRBJ2-3 and V is TRBV6-6, with D possibly being TRBD2 (6 bases). The sequence came from a woman in her 70s with acute or convalescent COVID-19. CDR3 loop: CASSSSSVDDTQYF. Written as DNA, the CDR3 is TGTGCCAGCAGTTCTTCTAGCGTAGACGATACGCAGTATTTT.